Sequencing of this TCR beta chain was carried out in a study of tumor and adjacent non-tumor tissue in lung cancer. RNA was extracted from bulk tissue without any cell sorting. Distant lung tissue was collected more than 3 cm away from the tumor edge. This CDR3 spans 12 amino acids. Note on this clonotype: An end of the junction differs from the germline gene, which may be a read error.

A modified ARM-PCR protocol with three rounds of nested PCR amplified TCRbeta. TCRdb used MiXCR to reprocess the multiplex PCR reads, holding one entry per CDR3 protein. The sample holds more than 75,000 distinct CDR3 sequences, 75% to 85% seen once. This receptor was obtained from a man aged 55 to 70 with small cell lung cancer. The gene calls are TRBV12-3 or TRBV12-4 and TRBJ2-1, with D uncertain. Input material: distant non-tumor lung tissue. CDR3 bases: TGTGCCAGCAGTTGCACGGTTGTAGAGCAGCTCTTC. Translation gives CASSCTVVEQLF.